Listed below are T cell receptor beta chains from one sample, sequenced in a study of shared clonotypes between healthy human individuals. Sequenced by immunoSEQ multiplex PCR; TCRdb stores in-frame clones only, minus some. Among 1,400,000 or so clones listed, around 98.5% were seen once. The specimen was naive CD4+ T cells sorted from blood. The source of these receptors is a man aged 30 to 39 in good health. Both conserved end residues are part of each CDR3. A D gene is named only where the DNA matches it firmly. Rows give clone size only sometimes, using once, few, many, or a class for an expanded clone.

CDR3 protein: CASSPGTSGHSYNEQFF
CDR3 DNA: TGCGCCAGCAGCCCGGGGACTAGCGGTCACTCCTACAATGAGCAGTTCTTC
J gene: TRBJ2-1
V gene: TRBV5-1
clone size: .
D gene: TRBD2

CDR3 protein: CASSPIPSTRVTGPTGANVLTF
CDR3 DNA: TGTGCCAGCTCACCAATCCCTTCGACTAGGGTGACTGGTCCCACTGGGGCCAACGTCCTGACTTTC
J gene: TRBJ2-6
V gene: TRBV18
clone size: .
D gene: .

CDR3 protein: CASSLKGSSYEQYF
CDR3 DNA: TGTGCCAGCAGTTTAAAGGGGAGCTCCTACGAGCAGTACTTC
J gene: TRBJ2-7
V gene: TRBV28
clone size: .
D gene: .

CDR3 protein: CSVDRGVNTEAFF
CDR3 DNA: TGCAGCGTAGACAGGGGCGTGAACACTGAAGCTTTCTTT
J gene: TRBJ1-1
V gene: TRBV29-1
clone size: .
D gene: TRBD1

CDR3 protein: CASSYTRDNGYTF
CDR3 DNA: TGTGCCAGCAGTTATACCCGGGATAACGGCTACACCTTC
J gene: TRBJ1-2
V gene: TRBV7-6
clone size: .
D gene: .

CDR3 protein: CASSRTERYEQYF
CDR3 DNA: TGTGCCAGCAGCCGGACGGAGCGCTACGAGCAGTACTTC
J gene: TRBJ2-7
V gene: TRBV7-9
clone size: .
D gene: .

CDR3 protein: CASSLVRINTDTQYF
CDR3 DNA: TGTGCCAGCAGTTTGGTCCGGATAAACACAGATACGCAGTATTTT
J gene: TRBJ2-3
V gene: TRBV28
clone size: .
D gene: .

CDR3 protein: CASSLGKLGLAVLDEQFF
CDR3 DNA: TGCGCCAGCAGCTTGGGAAAATTAGGACTAGCCGTCCTTGATGAGCAGTTCTTC
J gene: TRBJ2-1
V gene: TRBV5-1
clone size: .
D gene: TRBD2

CDR3 protein: CASSPLAGLNEQYF
CDR3 DNA: TGTGCCAGCAGTCCCCTGGCAGGGCTGAACGAGCAGTACTTC
J gene: TRBJ2-7
V gene: TRBV28
clone size: .
D gene: .

CDR3 protein: CASSFPGLIYEQYF
CDR3 DNA: TGTGCCAGCAGCTTCCCGGGGTTAATCTACGAGCAGTACTTC
J gene: TRBJ2-7
V gene: TRBV7-8
clone size: .
D gene: .

CDR3 protein: CASSPVGGLGQTGELFF
CDR3 DNA: TGCGCCAGCAGTCCGGTCGGGGGGCTCGGTCAGACCGGGGAGCTGTTTTTT
J gene: TRBJ2-2
V gene: TRBV5-1
clone size: .
D gene: .

CDR3 protein: CASSLATGGEQFF
CDR3 DNA: TGTGCCAGCAGCTTAGCAACAGGCGGTGAGCAGTTCTTC
J gene: TRBJ2-1
V gene: TRBV11-2
clone size: .
D gene: .

CDR3 protein: CATSHNYGYTF
CDR3 DNA: TGTGCCACCTCCCATAACTATGGCTACACCTTC
J gene: TRBJ1-2
V gene: TRBV25-1
clone size: .
D gene: .

CDR3 protein: CAWSPAGETQYF
CDR3 DNA: TGTGCCTGGAGCCCAGCGGGCGAGACCCAGTACTTC
J gene: TRBJ2-5
V gene: TRBV30
clone size: .
D gene: .

CDR3 protein: CASSLVGTHPYF
CDR3 DNA: TGCGCCAGCAGCTTGGTCGGGACCCACCCGTATTTT
J gene: TRBJ2-3
V gene: TRBV5-1
clone size: .
D gene: .

CDR3 protein: CASTESSGANVLTF
CDR3 DNA: TGTGCCAGCACCGAATCGTCTGGGGCCAACGTCCTGACTTTC
J gene: TRBJ2-6
V gene: TRBV18
clone size: .
D gene: .

CDR3 protein: CASSHRGSGTSGITGELFF
CDR3 DNA: TGTGCCAGCAGCCATCGTGGTTCCGGGACTAGCGGGATTACCGGGGAGCTGTTTTTT
J gene: TRBJ2-2
V gene: TRBV4-2
clone size: .
D gene: TRBD2

CDR3 protein: CASSPKDRAFGNTIYF
CDR3 DNA: TGTGCCAGCTCACCAAAGGACCGGGCATTTGGAAACACCATATATTTT
J gene: TRBJ1-3
V gene: TRBV18
clone size: .
D gene: .

CDR3 protein: CASRLTGKDYYEQYF
CDR3 DNA: TGTGCCAGTAGGCTGACAGGGAAGGACTACTACGAGCAGTACTTC
J gene: TRBJ2-7
V gene: TRBV19
clone size: .
D gene: .

CDR3 protein: CATSRSDRVSGNEQFF
CDR3 DNA: TGTGCCACCAGCAGATCGGACAGGGTCTCCGGCAATGAGCAGTTCTTC
J gene: TRBJ2-1
V gene: TRBV15
clone size: .
D gene: TRBD1

CDR3 protein: CASTSPGLEVYEQYF
CDR3 DNA: TGTGCCAGCACCAGCCCGGGACTAGAAGTTTACGAGCAGTACTTC
J gene: TRBJ2-7
V gene: TRBV28
clone size: .
D gene: TRBD2

CDR3 protein: CASSLVEGLAGVVSEQYF
CDR3 DNA: TGTGCCAGCAGCTTAGTAGAAGGACTAGCGGGAGTAGTGAGCGAGCAGTACTTC
J gene: TRBJ2-7
V gene: TRBV11-1
clone size: .
D gene: TRBD2

CDR3 protein: CASSLTGENTEAFF
CDR3 DNA: TGTGCCAGCAGCTTAACAGGGGAGAACACTGAAGCTTTCTTT
J gene: TRBJ1-1
V gene: TRBV7-2
clone size: .
D gene: TRBD1

CDR3 protein: CASSPGRVTYEQYF
CDR3 DNA: TGTGCCAGCAGCCCCGGGAGGGTTACCTACGAGCAGTACTTC
J gene: TRBJ2-7
V gene: TRBV9
clone size: .
D gene: TRBD2

CDR3 protein: CSVGGGIGYGYTF
CDR3 DNA: TGCAGCGTTGGTGGGGGGATCGGTTATGGCTACACCTTC
J gene: TRBJ1-2
V gene: TRBV29-1
clone size: .
D gene: .

CDR3 protein: CASSLVLSGRRDNEQFF
CDR3 DNA: TGTGCCAGCAGCTTGGTTCTTAGCGGGAGGCGGGACAATGAGCAGTTCTTC
J gene: TRBJ2-1
V gene: TRBV5-6
clone size: .
D gene: TRBD2

CDR3 protein: CSVEVADTQYF
CDR3 DNA: TGCAGCGTTGAAGTTGCCGATACGCAGTATTTT
J gene: TRBJ2-3
V gene: TRBV29-1
clone size: .
D gene: .

CDR3 protein: CASSILNQETQYF
CDR3 DNA: TGTGCCAGTAGTATTTTAAACCAAGAGACCCAGTACTTC
J gene: TRBJ2-5
V gene: TRBV19
clone size: once
D gene: .

CDR3 protein: CASSRDLRAYEQYF
CDR3 DNA: TGTGCTAGCAGCCGGGACCTAAGGGCCTACGAGCAGTACTTC
J gene: TRBJ2-7
V gene: TRBV7-7
clone size: .
D gene: .

CDR3 protein: CASSPYREGNNEQFF
CDR3 DNA: TGTGCCAGCTCACCATACCGAGAAGGTAACAATGAGCAGTTCTTC
J gene: TRBJ2-1
V gene: TRBV18
clone size: .
D gene: .

CDR3 protein: CSVEVSGRGTEAFF
CDR3 DNA: TGCAGCGTTGAGGTCTCTGGGAGGGGCACTGAAGCTTTCTTT
J gene: TRBJ1-1
V gene: TRBV29-1
clone size: .
D gene: .

CDR3 protein: CASSINRGGWVQPQHF
CDR3 DNA: TGTGCCAGTAGTATTAACAGGGGAGGTTGGGTTCAGCCCCAGCATTTT
J gene: TRBJ1-5
V gene: TRBV19
clone size: .
D gene: TRBD1

CDR3 protein: CASSERVPNTEAFF
CDR3 DNA: TGTGCCAGCAGTGAACGGGTACCGAACACTGAAGCTTTCTTT
J gene: TRBJ1-1
V gene: TRBV2
clone size: .
D gene: .

CDR3 protein: CASSPPGGDTQYF
CDR3 DNA: TGTGCCAGCAGCCCTCCGGGCGGAGATACGCAGTATTTT
J gene: TRBJ2-3
V gene: TRBV7-3
clone size: .
D gene: .

CDR3 protein: CASSSTGRPGLASNEQFF
CDR3 DNA: TGTGCCAGCAGCTCAACAGGGCGACCGGGACTAGCGTCGAATGAGCAGTTCTTC
J gene: TRBJ2-1
V gene: TRBV7-9
clone size: once
D gene: TRBD2

CDR3 protein: CASSRDRVAEQYF
CDR3 DNA: TGCGCCAGCAGCCGGGACAGGGTGGCCGAGCAGTACTTC
J gene: TRBJ2-7
V gene: TRBV4-1
clone size: .
D gene: TRBD1

CDR3 protein: CASSSKGQGEDTQYF
CDR3 DNA: TGTGCCAGCAGCTCCAAGGGACAGGGGGAAGATACGCAGTATTTT
J gene: TRBJ2-3
V gene: TRBV6-5
clone size: .
D gene: TRBD1

CDR3 protein: CASSAYTDTQYF
CDR3 DNA: TGTGCCAGCAGCGCATACACAGATACGCAGTATTTT
J gene: TRBJ2-3
V gene: TRBV7-9
clone size: .
D gene: .

CDR3 protein: CASSRWGQGHSGANVLTF
CDR3 DNA: TGTGCCAGCAGCCGTTGGGGACAGGGGCACTCTGGAGCCAACGTCCTGACTTTC
J gene: TRBJ2-6
V gene: TRBV14
clone size: once
D gene: TRBD1

CDR3 protein: CASSLLVGSGNEQFF
CDR3 DNA: TGCGCCAGCAGCTTGTTAGTGGGGAGTGGGAATGAGCAGTTCTTC
J gene: TRBJ2-1
V gene: TRBV5-1
clone size: .
D gene: .

CDR3 protein: CASSLAGNSNQPQHF
CDR3 DNA: TGTGCCAGCAGTTTGGCCGGGAATAGCAATCAGCCCCAGCATTTT
J gene: TRBJ1-5
V gene: TRBV28
clone size: .
D gene: .

CDR3 protein: CASSQGAYSNQPQHF
CDR3 DNA: TGTGCCAGCAGTCAGGGGGCTTATAGCAATCAGCCCCAGCATTTT
J gene: TRBJ1-5
V gene: TRBV6-6
clone size: .
D gene: TRBD1

CDR3 protein: CASSVVQLSSYNEQFF
CDR3 DNA: TGTGCCAGCAGCGTAGTTCAGTTAAGCTCCTACAATGAGCAGTTCTTC
J gene: TRBJ2-1
V gene: TRBV9
clone size: .
D gene: .

CDR3 protein: CASSVSGLNTGELFF
CDR3 DNA: TGTGCCAGCAGCGTTAGCGGGCTGAACACCGGGGAGCTGTTTTTT
J gene: TRBJ2-2
V gene: TRBV9
clone size: .
D gene: TRBD2

CDR3 protein: CASSESRTHPNQPQHF
CDR3 DNA: TGTGCCAGCAGTGAATCCAGGACACACCCCAATCAGCCCCAGCATTTT
J gene: TRBJ1-5
V gene: TRBV6-1
clone size: .
D gene: .

CDR3 protein: CASSLETGFGYTF
CDR3 DNA: TGTGCCAGCAGCTTAGAAACCGGGTTCGGCTACACCTTC
J gene: TRBJ1-2
V gene: TRBV11-2
clone size: .
D gene: .

CDR3 protein: CASSPQPDRATDTQYF
CDR3 DNA: TGTGCCAGCTCACCCCAACCGGACAGGGCCACAGATACGCAGTATTTT
J gene: TRBJ2-3
V gene: TRBV18
clone size: .
D gene: TRBD1

CDR3 protein: CASSFLWAPTYEQYF
CDR3 DNA: TGTGCCAGTAGTTTCCTTTGGGCTCCGACCTACGAGCAGTACTTC
J gene: TRBJ2-7
V gene: TRBV19
clone size: .
D gene: .

CDR3 protein: CASSSVRAYTGELFF
CDR3 DNA: TGTGCCAGCAGTTCCGTTCGCGCGTACACCGGGGAGCTGTTTTTT
J gene: TRBJ2-2
V gene: TRBV27
clone size: .
D gene: .